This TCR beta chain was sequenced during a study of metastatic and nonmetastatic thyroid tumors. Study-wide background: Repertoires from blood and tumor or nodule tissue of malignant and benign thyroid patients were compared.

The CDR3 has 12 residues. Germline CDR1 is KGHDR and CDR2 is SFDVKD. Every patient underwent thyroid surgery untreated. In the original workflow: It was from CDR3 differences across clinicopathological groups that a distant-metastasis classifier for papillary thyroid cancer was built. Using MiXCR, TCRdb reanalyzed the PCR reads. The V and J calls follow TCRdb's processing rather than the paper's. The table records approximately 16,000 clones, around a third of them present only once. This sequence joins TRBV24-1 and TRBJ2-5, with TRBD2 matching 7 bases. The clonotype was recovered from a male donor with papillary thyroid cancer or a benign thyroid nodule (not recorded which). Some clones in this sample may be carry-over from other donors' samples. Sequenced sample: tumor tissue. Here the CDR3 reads CERAGWQETQYF. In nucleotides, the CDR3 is TGTGAACGAGCGGGGTGGCAAGAGACCCAGTACTTC.